This T cell receptor (beta chain) is from a study of blood T cell repertoires in COVID-19 (dated by TCRdb to between 2020 and 2021). The study in broad terms: Collaborator samples came from the United States, Italy and Spain and covered acute and convalescent phases of COVID-19. The prospective study material was composed of cDNA or gDNA derived from T cells, B-cell-depleted T cells, or PBMCs. Subjects who had been exposed to COVID-19, were actively infected with it, or had recovered from it provided the deeply sampled blood TCRbeta repertoires that made up the dataset. The repertoires were released in a freely available public database meant as a resource for research on the immune response to SARS-CoV-2. The samples were drawn from the first 160 participants of the ongoing ImmuneRACE study and from under 1,500 subjects provided by 6 global collaborators. Sample metadata almost always included a de-identified subject ID, COVID-19 status, age in years and sex. Where HLA class I and class II types were available, the types were taken from metadata supplied by the sample provider, not from assay-based typing. The full study reports these points: Clinical and demographic metadata were provided uncurated, with the amount varying by source and participant.

V drops 6 bases and J drops 3 bases, leaving 14 bases in between. Measured from the cysteine to the phenylalanine, the CDR3 is 14 residues long. Just the 42-base CDR3 DNA is kept, in frame starting at base 1. As encoded in the germline V gene, CDR1 is SNHLY while CDR2 is FYNNEI. TCRbeta CDR3 regions were amplified from genomic DNA using the immunoSEQ Assay, a bias-controlled multiplex PCR. The authors' analysis ran thus. Within the assay, amplification of reference gene primers was used to estimate how many nucleated cells each sample contained. Sequence reads were collapsed and filtered to measure the absolute abundance of every unique TCRbeta CDR3 rearrangement. For each sample, productive Simpson clonality was calculated by taking the square root of Simpson's diversity index across productive rearrangements. TCRdb obtained this table from immuneACCESS and retained in-frame rearrangements with V and J assigned. These tables miss some clones; where compared with another copy, unresolved V genes account for less than half of the shortfall, and the remainder is unexplained. V, J and clone size reflect that table, while D and trimming were determined from the DNA. Counted in this sample were fewer than 450,000 clones; 90% of them appeared once. The ten top clones hold around 0.6% of the sample.

Comments on this clone: Its antigen target is currently unknown. Base quality data are lacking; no much larger clone is found one base away.

Participants in the prospective study were enrolled through a virtual design, were aged 18 to 89 years, and lived in roughly 25 United States geographic areas. Cohort assignment in the prospective study relied on participant-reported clinical history from a screening survey and a study questionnaire. ImmuneRACE Cohort 3 recovered participants were defined by two consecutive negative NP/OP PCR tests, healthcare professional clearance, or symptom resolution. Mobile phlebotomists in the prospective study collected whole blood, serum and a nasopharyngeal or oropharyngeal swab from every participant. Participants in the prospective study had the option to provide additional blood draws and questionnaires over a roughly 2-month period. Prospective study blood samples were shipped either frozen or at room temperature before DNA extraction.

The TCR comes from a man between 18 and 29 years old who had recovered from COVID-19. The chain is assembled from TRBV2 and TRBJ1-1; no D gene is confidently identified. The sequencing sample was made of PBMCs or T cells enriched from blood (not recorded which). The encoded CDR3 is CASSGRTWDTEAFF. The DNA is TGTGCCAGCAGCGGGCGGACTTGGGACACTGAAGCTTTCTTT.